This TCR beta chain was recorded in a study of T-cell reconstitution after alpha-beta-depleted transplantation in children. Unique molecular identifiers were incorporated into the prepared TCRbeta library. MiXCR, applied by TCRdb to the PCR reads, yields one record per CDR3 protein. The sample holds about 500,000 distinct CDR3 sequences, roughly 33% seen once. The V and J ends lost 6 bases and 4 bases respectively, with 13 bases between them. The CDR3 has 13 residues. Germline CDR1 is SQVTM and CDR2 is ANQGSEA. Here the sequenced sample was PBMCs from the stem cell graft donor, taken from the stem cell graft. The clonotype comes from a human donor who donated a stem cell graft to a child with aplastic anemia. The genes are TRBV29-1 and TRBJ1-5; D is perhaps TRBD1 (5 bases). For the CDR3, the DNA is TGCAGCGTGGGGGGGATGGGAAATCAGCCCCAGCATTTT. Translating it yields CSVGGMGNQPQHF.